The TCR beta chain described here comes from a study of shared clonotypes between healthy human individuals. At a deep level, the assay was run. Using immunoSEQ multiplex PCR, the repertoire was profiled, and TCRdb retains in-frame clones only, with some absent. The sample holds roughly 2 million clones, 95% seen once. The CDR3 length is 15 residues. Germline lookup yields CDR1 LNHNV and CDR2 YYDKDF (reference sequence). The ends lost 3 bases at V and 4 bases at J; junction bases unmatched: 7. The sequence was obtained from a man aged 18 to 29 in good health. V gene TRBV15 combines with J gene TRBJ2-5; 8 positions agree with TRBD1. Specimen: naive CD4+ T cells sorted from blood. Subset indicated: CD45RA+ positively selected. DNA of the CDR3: TGTGCCACCAGCAGCCCCAGGGGGCGAATAGAGACCCAGTACTTC. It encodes CATSSPRGRIETQYF.